These 30 T cell receptor beta chains share one sample of origin, sequenced in a study of T-cell memory formation after mild COVID-19. Via MiXCR, TCRdb re-called the 5' RACE reads, giving one row per CDR3 protein. The sample yields 200,000 to 250,000 distinct CDR3 sequences, roughly 10% seen once. Sequenced: PBMCs or a T cell subset sorted from them (not recorded which). The receptor set was obtained from a man aged 18 to 29 who had mild COVID-19 (a few samples of this study predate the infection). Cell type and time point are not known.

The J gene is TRBJ2-3, the V gene TRBV4-3; the match to TRBD2 covers 15 bases. V dropped 0 bases and J dropped 6; count of bases not matched to a gene: 4. CDR1 is LGHNA and CDR2 is YSLEER in the germline V gene. This CDR3 is 17 amino acids long. The CDR3 nucleotides are TGCGCCAGCAGCCAAGATCGAGGACTAGCGGGGGGGGATACGCAGTATTTT. This sequence encodes CASSQDRGLAGGDTQYF.

This clonotype turned up a few times. V gene TRBV6-5 combines with J gene TRBJ2-1; D perhaps matches TRBD2 (7 bases). Trimming stripped 5 bases from V and 0 bases from J, with 17 bases between. The CDR3 loop spans 17 amino acids. Germline CDR1 is MNHEY and CDR2 is SVGAGI. In DNA form, the CDR3 reads TGTGCCAGCAGTCCAATGGGGAGGGGGTCCTCCTACAATGAGCAGTTCTTC. It encodes CASSPMGRGSSYNEQFF.

This clonotype has a handful of counts. CDR3 in amino acids: CASSLYPTDTQYF. In nucleotides, the CDR3 is TGTGCCAGCAGCCTATATCCCACAGATACGCAGTATTTT. The chain has TRBV7-2 and TRBJ2-3; D uncertain. CDR1 is SGHTA and CDR2 is FQGNSA in the germline V gene. The CDR3 runs to 13 residues. The V and J ends lost 5 bases and 2 bases respectively, with 8 bases between them.

The rearrangement joins TRBV5-1 to TRBJ2-3, with D perhaps matching TRBD1 (6 bases). V was clipped by 3 bases and J by 3 bases, with 17 bases between them. Germline loops: CDR1 SGHRS, CDR2 YFSETQ. The CDR3 length is 16 residues. CDR3 protein: CASSSTPGVRTDTQYF. The DNA for the CDR3 is TGCGCCAGCAGCTCCACCCCAGGGGTAAGAACAGATACGCAGTATTTT.

CDR3: CATSREGTELFF. In nucleotides, the CDR3 is TGTGCCACCAGCAGAGAGGGGACGGAGCTGTTTTTT. The rearrangement links TRBV15 to TRBJ2-2; D is possibly TRBD1 or TRBD2 (5 bases each). In germline, CDR1 is LNHNV, CDR2 YYDKDF (reference sequence). The CDR3 loop spans 12 amino acids. V was pared by 0 bases and J by 10 bases, with 6 bases between.

V and J are TRBV3-1 and TRBJ2-1; D not resolved. Germline V gene lookup returns CDR1 LGHDT and CDR2 YNNKEL (reference sequence). The CDR3 has 14 residues. Trimming shortened V by 0 bases and J by 12 bases, and 15 bases separated the two germline ends. The CDR3 coding sequence is TGTGCCAGCAGCCAAGATGTTATCCGGGTTGGGCAGTTCTTC. This gives the protein CASSQDVIRVGQFF.

The chain uses TRBV2 and TRBJ2-3; a weak D match, TRBD2 (5 bases). Trimming stripped 6 bases from V and 1 base from J, with 11 bases between. The germline V gene encodes CDR1 SNHLY and CDR2 FYNNEI. This CDR3 has 14 residues. CDR3 sequence: CASSGGSRTDTQYF. DNA for the CDR3: TGTGCCAGCAGCGGAGGCAGTCGCACAGATACGCAGTATTTT.

This clonotype occurred many times. The chain recombines TRBV7-6 with TRBJ1-6, with D unresolved. This CDR3 region has 16 residues. Between the trimmed V and J ends, which lost 1 base and 7 bases, there was a span of 14 bases. Germline CDR1 reads SGHVS; CDR2 reads FNYEAQ. CDR3 nucleotide sequence: TGTGCCAGCAGCTTAGGAAACCGGGCCCTAAATTCACCCCTCCACTTT. Its protein is CASSLGNRALNSPLHF.

The J gene is TRBJ2-3, the V gene TRBV6-5; D not resolved. Germline CDR1 MNHEY, CDR2 SVGAGI. This CDR3 region has 13 residues. The germline V and J ends were trimmed by 4 bases and 2 bases, with 7 bases remaining between them. CDR3 nucleotides: TGTGCCAGCAGTTCTCTTGACACAGATACGCAGTATTTT. Translation gives CASSSLDTDTQYF.

A few counts support this clonotype. This rearrangement joins TRBV9 to TRBJ2-3; D possibly corresponds to TRBD2 (7 bases). The CDR3 has 15 amino acids. The V gene lost 1 base and the J gene lost 4 bases, with 13 bases spanning the gap. Per germline, CDR1 SGDLS and CDR2 YYNGEE. This CDR3 reads CASSVRGGVADTQYF. In DNA form, the CDR3 reads TGTGCCAGCAGCGTAAGGGGGGGGGTCGCAGATACGCAGTATTTT. The variable domain in full, completed from reference TRBV9 and TRBJ2-3, reads DSGVTQTPKHLITATGQRVTLRCSPRSGDLSVYWYQQSLDQGLQFLIQYYNGEERAKGNILERFSAQQFPDLHSELNLSSLELGDSALYFCASSVRGGVADTQYFGPGTRLTVL.

The rearrangement joins TRBV7-9 to TRBJ2-1; 7 nucleotides align to TRBD2. Per the germline V gene, CDR1 is SEHNR and CDR2 is FQNEAQ (reference sequence). With V trimmed by 0 bases and J by 9 bases, 5 bases remained unmatched. There are 14 residues in the CDR3. DNA of the CDR3: TGTGCCAGCAGCTTAGCGATCGGGAGGTCTGAGCAGTTCTTC. Translating gives CASSLAIGRSEQFF.

There are a few counts of this clonotype. CDR3 loop: CASSFSGNQPQHF. The CDR3 nucleotides read TGTGCCAGCAGCTTTTCGGGGAATCAGCCCCAGCATTTT. The chain combines TRBV7-2 with TRBJ1-5; D gene ambiguous. The V and J ends lost 3 bases and 4 bases respectively, with 7 bases between them. This CDR3 is built from 13 residues. Germline loops: CDR1 SGHTA, CDR2 FQGNSA.

This clonotype showed up just a few times. The V call is TRBV14, the J call TRBJ1-1, with TRBD1 matching over 9 bases. The V gene end was trimmed by 0 bases and the J gene end by 6 bases; junction bases not matched to a gene: 5. The CDR3 has 15 residues. Per the germline V gene, CDR1 is SGHDN and CDR2 is FVKESK. The CDR3 DNA follows: TGTGCCAGCAGCCAAGATCGGAGACAGGGGGCTGAAGCTTTCTTT. Its translation is CASSQDRRQGAEAFF. The entire variable domain, with the rest obtained from reference TRBV14 and TRBJ1-1, is as follows: EAGVTQFPSHSVIEKGQTVTLRCDPISGHDNLYWYRRVMGKEIKFLLHFVKESKQDESGMPNNRFLAERTGGTYSTLKVQPAELEDSGVYFCASSQDRRQGAEAFFGQGTRLTVV.

Only a few counts were recorded for this clonotype. The rearrangement uses TRBV12-3 or TRBV12-4 and TRBJ1-3; 9 positions agree with TRBD1. The V segment lost 4 bases and the J segment 7 bases; nucleotides outside the gene matches: 5. CDR3 size: 14 residues. In DNA, the CDR3 is TGTGCCAGCAGTTCCGGACAGGGGTTTAACACCATATATTTT. This gives the protein CASSSGQGFNTIYF.

The genes are TRBV14 and TRBJ1-5, with D unclear. The germline V and J ends were trimmed by 1 base and 4 bases, with 5 bases remaining between them. CDR3 length: 13 amino acids. Looked up from germline, CDR1 is SGHDN and CDR2 is FVKESK. CDR3 DNA: TGTGCCAGCAGCCAAGCGTCAAATCAGCCCCAGCATTTT. This codes for CASSQASNQPQHF.

This clonotype has a count of ten or more. This chain connects TRBV4-3 to TRBJ2-3, with D unresolved. CDR3 length: 16 amino acids. The V end lost 1 base, the J end lost 7 bases, and 18 bases lay between the germline ends. Germline CDR1 LGHNA, CDR2 YSLEER. The CDR3 DNA follows: TGCGCCAGCAGCCAAGTCCCTTTGTCGGCTGCTAATACGCAGTATTTT. Translating it yields CASSQVPLSAANTQYF.

This clonotype was seen a few times. The genes are TRBV7-2 and TRBJ2-1; D not certain. The CDR3 totals 13 residues. CDR1 and CDR2 from the germline V gene are SGHTA and FQGNSA. The germline V and J ends were trimmed by 3 bases and 7 bases, with 10 bases remaining between them. As DNA, the CDR3 is TGTGCCAGCAGCTTTAATTTGGCGAATGAGCAGTTCTTC. Translation: CASSFNLANEQFF.

The rearrangement links TRBV20-1 to TRBJ2-3; D is uncertain. The CDR3 spans 13 residues. Trimming pared 3 bases from V and 4 bases from J, leaving 11 bases between. Looked up from germline, CDR1 is DFQATT and CDR2 is SNEGSKA (reference sequence). CDR3 residues: CSASISIADTQYF. In nucleotides, the CDR3 is TGCAGTGCTAGTATTTCAATCGCAGATACGCAGTATTTT.

This clonotype occurred many times. The chain combines TRBV5-1 with TRBJ2-1, with TRBD1 matching over 9 bases. The ends lost 7 bases at V and 5 bases at J; junction bases unmatched: 10. Germline V gives CDR1 SGHRS, CDR2 YFSETQ. The CDR3 is 15 amino acids. The CDR3 is CASGRDRGTHNEQFF. For the CDR3, the DNA is TGCGCCAGCGGCCGTGACAGGGGGACCCACAATGAGCAGTTCTTC.

This clonotype has just one count. An end of the junction does not agree with germline; a read error may underlie this. V gene TRBV5-1 combines with J gene TRBJ2-2; 10 bases are shared with TRBD2. Germline V lookup: CDR1 SGHRS, CDR2 YFSETQ. This CDR3 spans 16 amino acids. DNA for the CDR3: TGCGCCAGCTCGAGCGGGGGGGCCATGAACCCCGGGGAGCTGTTTTTT. Its translation is CASSSGGAMNPGELFF.

V usage is TRBV14 and J usage is TRBJ2-1; TRBD2 aligns across 12 bases. Germline CDR1 SGHDN, CDR2 FVKESK. J gave up 3 bases and V 4 bases, and 16 bases lay outside the gene matches. This CDR3 has 20 amino acids. The CDR3 loop is CASSPRVHASGRAIYNEQFF. In DNA, the CDR3 is TGTGCCAGCAGCCCAAGGGTACATGCTAGCGGGAGGGCCATCTACAATGAGCAGTTCTTC.

This clonotype appeared a few times. The chain carries TRBV12-3 or TRBV12-4 and TRBJ2-7; D is unclear. The germline V and J ends were trimmed by 4 bases and 0 bases, with 25 bases remaining between them. The CDR3 sequence is 19 residues long. For the CDR3, the DNA is TGTGCCAGCAGTTCTCTTATTAGGTTTGGCTTTAAATTCTCCTACGAGCAGTACTTC. Its translation: CASSSLIRFGFKFSYEQYF.

This clonotype was seen a few times. The rearrangement links TRBV13 to TRBJ2-7; TRBD1 agrees at 7 bases. V shed 4 bases and J 1 base; nucleotides not matched to a gene: 4. The CDR3 totals 14 residues. The germline V gene has CDR1 PRHDT and CDR2 FYEKMQ (reference sequence). As DNA, the CDR3 is TGTGCCAGCAGCTCGACAGGGACGTCCTACGAGCAGTACTTC. This encodes CASSSTGTSYEQYF.

V usage is TRBV12-3 or TRBV12-4 and J usage is TRBJ1-4, with no clear D. Between the trimmed V and J ends, which lost 3 bases and 0 bases, there was a span of 14 bases. CDR3 length equals 17 residues. CDR3 residues: CASSLVRGSTTNEKLFF. The DNA for the CDR3 is TGTGCCAGCAGTTTGGTTCGCGGTAGTACAACTAATGAAAAACTGTTTTTT.

This chain connects TRBV27 to TRBJ1-6, with D maybe TRBD1 (5 bases). V was pared by 9 bases and J by 9 bases, with 18 bases between. The CDR3 covers 14 residues. Per the germline V gene, CDR1 is MNHEY and CDR2 is SMNVEV (reference sequence). In nucleotides, the CDR3 is TGTGCCAGTCGGTGGGAGGGGAGAAGTTCACCCCTCCACTTT. Protein sequence: CASRWEGRSSPLHF.

The chain has TRBV20-1 and TRBJ2-1; D ambiguous. Germline loops: CDR1 DFQATT, CDR2 SNEGSKA (reference sequence). V lost 5 bases, J lost 5 bases, and 7 bases lay in between. This CDR3 is built from 11 residues. CDR3 amino acids: CSASADNEQFF. The CDR3 DNA is TGCAGTGCTTCAGCAGACAATGAGCAGTTCTTC.

The genes are TRBV12-3 or TRBV12-4 and TRBJ2-5; D is unclear. This CDR3 comprises 14 residues. Trimming took off 4 bases at V and 0 bases at J, with 9 bases between the two ends. This CDR3 reads CASSSRWNQETQYF. In DNA form, the CDR3 reads TGTGCCAGCAGTTCTCGGTGGAACCAAGAGACCCAGTACTTC.

The J gene is TRBJ2-3, the V gene TRBV5-1; tentative D call: TRBD1 (5 bases). V lost 0 bases, J lost 2 bases, and 10 bases lay in between. The length of the CDR3 is 15 residues. Germline CDR1 reads SGHRS; CDR2 reads YFSETQ. CDR3 DNA: TGCGCCAGCAGCTTGGCCGACAGCCTCACAGATACGCAGTATTTT. Its translation is CASSLADSLTDTQYF.

This chain uses TRBV4-1 with TRBJ1-5; a weak D match, TRBD1 (5 bases). The CDR3 consists of 18 residues. V gave up 4 bases and J gave up 0 bases, with 19 bases separating them. Germline loops: CDR1 MGHRA, CDR2 YSYEKL. Here the CDR3 DNA reads TGCGCCAGCAGCCTCGTCGCTATAGGGGATTATAGCAATCAGCCCCAGCATTTT. Translation gives CASSLVAIGDYSNQPQHF.

The V and J genes are TRBV6-5 and TRBJ2-5; the match to TRBD1 covers 12 bases. Germline V CDR1 and CDR2: MNHEY, SVGAGI. With V trimmed by 6 bases and J by 7 bases, 6 bases remained unmatched. This CDR3 region has 14 residues. CDR3 nucleotides: TGTGCCAGCAGCCGGGGACAGGGGGCTGCGACCCAGTACTTC. Protein product: CASSRGQGAATQYF.